This TCR beta chain was sequenced during a study of regulatory T cells in long-lasting Graves disease. The time point: persistent/refractory GD, antithyroid drugs over 5 years with positive TRAb. The TCR library was made from RNA that had been extracted from PBMCs in TRIzol. Trimming shortened V by 0 bases and J by 2 bases, and 8 bases separated the two germline ends. Germline V CDR1 and CDR2: SGDLS, YYNGEE. The CDR3 has 14 amino acids. Combining iRepertoire HTBI primers with Arm-PCR of CDR3 regions, the authors built TCR beta libraries. TCRdb used MiXCR to reprocess the multiplex PCR reads, holding one entry per CDR3 protein. This table has approximately 500,000 distinct CDR3 sequences, 20% to 25% appearing once.

The TCR originated in a female donor with Graves disease. The J gene is TRBJ2-5, the V gene TRBV9, with D uncertain. Here the sequenced sample was peripheral blood mononuclear cells (PBMCs), taken when the disease was refractory, from a patient treated with antithyroid drugs. The CDR3, as DNA: TGTGCCAGCAGCGTAGTCGGTCGTCAAGAGACCCAGTACTTC. This gives the protein CASSVVGRQETQYF.